These 9 T cell receptor beta chains originate from one sample sequenced in a study of control samples from healthy donors and cancer patients. Sequencing was performed with immunoSEQ multiplex PCR; in TCRdb, only in-frame clones are kept and a portion is missing. The repertoire holds some 94,000 clones, with about 85% as singletons. The sequencing input was blood. The receptors stem from a woman aged 50 to 60 in good health.

This clone was detected only a few times. The rearrangement links TRBV7-3 to TRBJ1-6; D might be TRBD1 (5 bases). Germline assignment: CDR1 SGHTA and CDR2 FQGTGA. V was shortened by 6 bases and J by 7 bases, with 10 bases between the two germline ends. This CDR3 has 13 residues. The CDR3 nucleotides read TGTGCCAGCAGTACAGGAGCGAATTCACCCCTCCACTTT. Amino acids: CASSTGANSPLHF. Combining the CDR3 with reference TRBV7-3 and TRBJ1-6 gives the whole variable domain GAGVSQTPSNKVTEKGKYVELRCDPISGHTALYWYRQSLGQGPEFLIYFQGTGAADDSGLPNDRFFAVRPEGSVSTLKIQRTERGDSAVYLCASSTGANSPLHFGNGTRLTVT.

The chain carries TRBV9 and TRBJ1-4, with D uncertain. Germline V gene data show CDR1 as SGDLS and CDR2 as YYNGEE. The V end lost 1 base, the J end lost 0 bases, and 4 bases lay between the germline ends. This CDR3 is built from 14 residues. CDR3: CASSVSATNEKLFF. CDR3 coding DNA: TGTGCCAGCAGCGTAAGTGCAACTAATGAAAAACTGTTTTTT.

The chain joins TRBV15 to TRBJ2-1; TRBD2 matches at 9 bases. This CDR3 has 15 amino acids. Germline V gene sequence: CDR1 LNHNV, CDR2 YYDKDF (reference sequence). Trimming at V came to 5 bases and at J to 4 bases, leaving 6 bases not matched to a gene. CDR3 loop: CATSPLAGAYNEQFF. CDR3 in DNA: TGTGCCACCAGCCCTTTAGCGGGAGCTTACAATGAGCAGTTCTTC.

V and J are TRBV12-3 or TRBV12-4 and TRBJ2-3; TRBD2 aligns across 7 bases. V was clipped by 3 bases and J by 9 bases; unmatched bases: 6. CDR3 length: 13 residues. For the CDR3, the DNA is TGTGCCAGCAGTTTGTATCGGGGGGACACGCAGTATTTT. This codes for CASSLYRGDTQYF.

This chain uses TRBV9 with TRBJ2-3; weak D call: TRBD2 (5 bases). The germline V and J ends were trimmed by 4 bases and 4 bases, with 16 bases remaining between them. Per the germline V gene, CDR1 is SGDLS and CDR2 is YYNGEE. The CDR3 spans 15 residues. The CDR3 region has the DNA TGTGCCAGCAGCCGATTGGACTCCCCGGCAGATACGCAGTATTTT. Its protein is CASSRLDSPADTQYF.

The chain combines TRBV5-4 with TRBJ2-5; D is undetermined. The CDR3 has 14 residues. The germline CDR1 and CDR2 sequences are SGHNT and YYREEE (reference sequence). Trimming stripped 0 bases from V and 3 bases from J, with 9 bases between. CDR3 coding DNA: TGTGCCAGCAGCTTGGCCAGACGTGAAGAGACCCAGTACTTC. This codes for CASSLARREETQYF.

This clone was observed a handful of times. The genes are TRBV9 and TRBJ2-5; tentative D call: TRBD2 (5 bases). V was pared by 0 bases and J by 1 base, with 7 bases between. The CDR3 runs to 14 residues. Germline CDR1 and CDR2: SGDLS and YYNGEE. CDR3 coding DNA: TGTGCCAGCAGCGTAGGCACTAGCCAAGAGACCCAGTACTTC. Protein: CASSVGTSQETQYF.

The chain combines TRBV27 with TRBJ1-2; no definite D call. Trimming shortened V by 5 bases and J by 1 base, and 11 bases separated the two germline ends. Germline V lookup: CDR1 MNHEY, CDR2 SMNVEV (reference sequence). This CDR3 contains 14 residues. In DNA, the CDR3 is TGTGCCAGCAGTCGACGGATGAATAACTATGGCTACACCTTC. Its translation: CASSRRMNNYGYTF.

On this clone: Different DNA sequences within this sample yield the same CDR3. The V gene is TRBV28, the J gene TRBJ2-6; 9 positions match TRBD1. V shed 10 bases and J 0 bases; nucleotides not matched to a gene: 7. The CDR3 extends over 16 amino acids. Germline values: CDR1 MDHEN, CDR2 SYDVKM. This chain's CDR3 is CATLDRGVSGANVLTF. CDR3 coding DNA: TGTGCCACCCTGGACAGGGGAGTCTCTGGGGCCAACGTCCTGACTTTC.